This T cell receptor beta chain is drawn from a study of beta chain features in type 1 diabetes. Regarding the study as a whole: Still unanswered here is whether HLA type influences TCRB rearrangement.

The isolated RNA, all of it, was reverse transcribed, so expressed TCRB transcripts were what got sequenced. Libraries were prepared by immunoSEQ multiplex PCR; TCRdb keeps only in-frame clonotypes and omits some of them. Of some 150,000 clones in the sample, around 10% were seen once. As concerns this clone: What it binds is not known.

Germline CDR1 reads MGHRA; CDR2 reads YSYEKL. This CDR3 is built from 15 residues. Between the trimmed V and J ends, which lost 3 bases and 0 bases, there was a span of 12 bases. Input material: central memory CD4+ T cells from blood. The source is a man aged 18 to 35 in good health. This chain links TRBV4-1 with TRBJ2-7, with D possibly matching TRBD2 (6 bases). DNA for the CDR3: TGCGCCAGCAGCCAGACTAGTAAGAGCTCCTACGAGCAGTACTTC. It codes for CASSQTSKSSYEQYF.